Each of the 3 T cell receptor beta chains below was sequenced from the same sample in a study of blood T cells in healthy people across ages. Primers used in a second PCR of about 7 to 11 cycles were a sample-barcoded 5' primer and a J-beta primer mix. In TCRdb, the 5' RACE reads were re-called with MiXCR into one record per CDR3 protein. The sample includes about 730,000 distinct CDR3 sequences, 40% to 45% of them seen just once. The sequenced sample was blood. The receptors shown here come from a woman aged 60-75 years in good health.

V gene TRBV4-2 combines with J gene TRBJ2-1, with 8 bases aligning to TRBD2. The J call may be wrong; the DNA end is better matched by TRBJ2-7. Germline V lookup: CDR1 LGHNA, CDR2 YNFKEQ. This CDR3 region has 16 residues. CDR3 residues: CASSLGAGGEYNEQYF. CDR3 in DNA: TGTGCCAGCAGCCTCGGAGCCGGGGGGGAGTACAATGAGCAGTACTTC.

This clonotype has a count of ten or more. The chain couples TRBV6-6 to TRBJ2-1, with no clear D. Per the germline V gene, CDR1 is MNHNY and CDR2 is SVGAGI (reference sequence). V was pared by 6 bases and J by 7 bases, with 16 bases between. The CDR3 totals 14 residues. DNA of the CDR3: TGTGCCAGCAGCCCGACCCTGGGGTCGAATGAGCAGTTCTTC. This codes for CASSPTLGSNEQFF.

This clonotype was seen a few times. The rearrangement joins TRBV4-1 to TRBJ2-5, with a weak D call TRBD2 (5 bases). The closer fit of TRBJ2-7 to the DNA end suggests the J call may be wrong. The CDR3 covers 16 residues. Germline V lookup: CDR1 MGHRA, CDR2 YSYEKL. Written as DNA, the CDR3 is TGCGCCAGCAGCCAAGATAACACGATCGGACTCACCGAGCAGTACTTC. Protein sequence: CASSQDNTIGLTEQYF.